The 22 T cell receptor beta chains below come from one sample, sequenced in a study of T cells in localized non-small cell lung cancer. The repertoire was sequenced with immunoSEQ multiplex PCR; TCRdb's copy has only in-frame clones and lacks some. This table holds some 32,000 clones, 85% to 95% found once. The sample in question was peripheral blood, obtained before any cancer treatment. Source of these receptors: a woman between 40 and 69 years old with stage I lung adenocarcinoma.

This clone showed up just once. This chain joins TRBV28 and TRBJ2-1, with D tentatively TRBD1 (5 bases). The CDR3 is made up of 16 amino acids. The germline CDR1 and CDR2 sequences are MDHEN and SYDVKM. Deletions cut 2 bases from V and 11 bases from J, with 22 bases between. The chain's CDR3 is CASSLPPPATAGKQFF. The CDR3 bases are TGTGCCAGCAGTTTACCCCCTCCCGCGACAGCCGGTAAGCAGTTCTTC.

The J gene is TRBJ2-2, the V gene TRBV4-3; D not certain. V lost 0 bases, J lost 8 bases, and 10 bases lay in between. The length of the CDR3 is 14 residues. Germline CDR1 and CDR2: LGHNA and YSLEER. CDR3 amino acids: CASSQDHGTGELFF. CDR3 coding DNA: TGCGCCAGCAGCCAAGATCACGGTACGGGGGAGCTGTTTTTT.

The chain carries TRBV4-2 and TRBJ1-2; TRBD1 might be the D (6 bases). The CDR3 has 14 amino acids. Germline V gene data show CDR1 as LGHNA and CDR2 as YNFKEQ. The V end lost 4 bases, the J end lost 4 bases, and 13 bases lay between the germline ends. The CDR3 nucleotides read TGTGCCAGCAGCCCCGCGGGGGGCTTCTATGGCTACACCTTC. Its protein is CASSPAGGFYGYTF.

V and J are TRBV12-5 and TRBJ2-5; the D gene is possibly TRBD1 (6 bases). The V end was cut by 2 bases, the J end by 10 bases, with 11 bases between. The CDR3 loop spans 12 amino acids. CDR1 LGHNT and CDR2 FRNRAP come from the germline V gene. Written as DNA, the CDR3 is TGTGCTAGTGGTTTGATCGACAGGAACCAGTACTTC. It yields the protein CASGLIDRNQYF.

The CDR3 region has the DNA TGTGCCAGCAGCCCCCCCCGGAGTCTGATAGATACGCAGTATTTT. This codes for CASSPPRSLIDTQYF. The chain joins TRBV7-3 to TRBJ2-3; no clear D. Germline-derived CDR1 and CDR2 are SGHTA and FQGTGA. V lost 5 bases to trimming and J lost 5 bases, with 17 bases between them. The CDR3 is 15 residues long. Complete variable domain (other parts from reference TRBV7-3 and TRBJ2-3): GAGVSQTPSNKVTEKGKYVELRCDPISGHTALYWYRQSLGQGPEFLIYFQGTGAADDSGLPNDRFFAVRPEGSVSTLKIQRTERGDSAVYLCASSPPRSLIDTQYFGPGTRLTVL.

The count of this clone is one. CDR3 nucleotides: TGTGCCAGCAGGGAAGCAATGACAGGCTCCGCTTTCTTT. It is translated as CASREAMTGSAFF. The chain links TRBV7-2 to TRBJ1-1, with TRBD1 as a possible D gene (6 bases). Per the germline V gene, CDR1 is SGHTA and CDR2 is FQGNSA. V lost 6 bases and J lost 11, with 19 bases in between. CDR3 size: 13 residues.

This sequence joins TRBV4-3 and TRBJ2-7; 8 bases map to TRBD2. V lost 1 base to trimming and J lost 3 bases; unmatched junction nucleotides: 8. Germline CDR1 LGHNA, CDR2 YSLEER. There are 16 residues in the CDR3. As DNA, the CDR3 is TGCGCCAGCAGCCAAGCTTTACTAGCGGATAACTACGAGCAGTACTTC. This encodes CASSQALLADNYEQYF.

The chain joins TRBV7-8 to TRBJ1-6; no firm D call. The germline V gene encodes CDR1 SGHVS and CDR2 FQNEAQ. V was cut by 1 base and J by 10 bases, with 5 bases left in between. The CDR3 sequence is 12 residues long. CDR3 region: CASSLEYSPLHF. In DNA form, the CDR3 reads TGTGCCAGCAGCTTAGAGTACTCACCCCTCCACTTT.

The chain uses TRBV11-2 and TRBJ1-2; no clear D gene. Germline CDR1 reads SGHAT; CDR2 reads FQNNGV. Between the trimmed V and J ends, which lost 4 bases and 5 bases, there was a span of 8 bases. This CDR3 region has 12 residues. The CDR3 loop reads CASSSTNYGYTF. The DNA for the CDR3 is TGTGCCAGCAGCTCGACCAATTATGGCTACACCTTC.

The chain links TRBV5-4 to TRBJ2-1; D remains unclear. The CDR3 sequence is 19 residues long. Trimming cost V 4 bases and J 3 bases, with 26 bases left between them. Germline CDR1 SGHNT, CDR2 YYREEE (reference sequence). The CDR3 spells CASSPGPRRLGDGYNEQFF. CDR3 sequence (DNA): TGTGCCAGCAGCCCAGGACCCCGACGCCTAGGTGACGGCTACAATGAGCAGTTCTTC.

This chain connects TRBV5-5 to TRBJ1-1; D remains ambiguous. Trimming took 2 bases from V and 0 from J, leaving 14 bases between them. CDR1 SGHKS and CDR2 YYEKEE come from the germline V gene (reference sequence). There are 16 residues in the CDR3. DNA of the CDR3: TGTGCCAGCAGCTTCTCCCTTGTGGGGATGAACACTGAAGCTTTCTTT. This translates into CASSFSLVGMNTEAFF. The full variable domain, completed using reference TRBV5-5 and TRBJ1-1, is DAGVTQSPTHLIKTRGQQVTLRCSPISGHKSVSWYQQVLGQGPQFIFQYYEKEERGRGNFPDRFSARQFPNYSSELNVNALLLGDSALYLCASSFSLVGMNTEAFFGQGTRLTVV.

The chain couples TRBV28 to TRBJ2-5, with TRBD2 matching 10 bases. Germline CDR1 and CDR2: MDHEN and SYDVKM. Unmatched junction bases numbered 19, after V lost 4 bases and J lost 5 bases. There are 19 residues in the CDR3. The CDR3 loop is CASSSPVLPSGGKEETQYF. As DNA, the CDR3 is TGTGCCAGCAGTTCCCCAGTCCTCCCTAGCGGGGGCAAGGAGGAGACCCAGTACTTC.

The table lists this clone with a count of one. The chain is built from TRBV5-1 and TRBJ2-1; 7 bases agree with TRBD1. Per germline, CDR1 SGHRS and CDR2 YFSETQ. The CDR3 contains 16 residues. The V segment lost 4 bases and the J segment 2 bases; nucleotides outside the gene matches: 9. The CDR3 loop reads CASSRRGQGAYNEQFF. Here the CDR3 DNA reads TGCGCCAGCAGCCGCCGCGGGCAGGGGGCCTACAATGAGCAGTTCTTC.

The chain has TRBV5-1 and TRBJ2-5; possibly TRBD1 for D (6 bases). V gave up 4 bases and J gave up 3 bases, with 16 bases separating them. The CDR3 extends over 15 amino acids. Looked up from germline, CDR1 is SGHRS and CDR2 is YFSETQ. CDR3 residues: CASSLQGLGEETQYF. In nucleotides, the CDR3 is TGCGCCAGCAGCCTCCAGGGGTTAGGGGAAGAGACCCAGTACTTC.

The chain carries TRBV7-2 and TRBJ2-1; the D gene could be TRBD1 or TRBD2 (5 bases each). This CDR3 is 16 amino acids long. Trimming removed 2 bases from V and 2 bases from J, with 13 bases in between. CDR1 and CDR2 from the germline V gene are SGHTA and FQGNSA. Written as DNA, the CDR3 is TGTGCCAGCAGCTTACGAGGGACCGACGCCTACAATGAGCAGTTCTTC. It is translated as CASSLRGTDAYNEQFF.

V usage is TRBV5-5 and J usage is TRBJ2-7; D is possibly TRBD1 (6 bases). V was trimmed by 2 bases and J by 7 bases, leaving 13 bases between them. From germline, CDR1 is SGHKS and CDR2 YYEKEE (reference sequence). The CDR3 has 13 amino acids. The CDR3 coding sequence is TGTGCCAGCAGCTTTCGAGGGACAAAAGAGCAGTACTTC. It yields the protein CASSFRGTKEQYF.

The count of this clone is one. The chain recombines TRBV9 with TRBJ1-2, with D perhaps TRBD1 (5 bases). Germline CDR1 SGDLS, CDR2 YYNGEE. The V and J ends lost 0 bases and 0 bases respectively, with 9 bases between them. This CDR3 has 15 amino acids. In DNA form, the CDR3 reads TGTGCCAGCAGCGTAGGTTGGGGCACTAACTATGGCTACACCTTC. Translating gives CASSVGWGTNYGYTF.

This chain joins TRBV11-2 and TRBJ2-1; D is ambiguous. Germline CDR1 SGHAT, CDR2 FQNNGV. V was clipped by 4 bases and J by 10 bases, with 8 bases between them. CDR3 length equals 11 residues. CDR3 amino acids: CASSYSSEQFF. In DNA, the CDR3 is TGTGCCAGCAGCTACAGCAGCGAGCAGTTCTTC.

The chain carries TRBV2 and TRBJ2-7; the match to TRBD2 covers 9 bases. The V segment lost 8 bases and the J segment 7 bases; nucleotides outside the gene matches: 12. Germline CDR1 SNHLY, CDR2 FYNNEI. This CDR3 region has 14 residues. CDR3 sequence reads: CASPAGGRAGEQYF. Written as DNA, the CDR3 is TGTGCCAGCCCCGCCGGCGGGAGGGCCGGGGAGCAGTACTTC.

The J gene is TRBJ2-7, the V gene TRBV5-5; D may correspond to TRBD1 or TRBD2 (5 bases each). With 5 bases removed from V and 2 bases from J, the gap between germline ends came to 14 bases. This CDR3 has 14 amino acids. The germline V gene has CDR1 SGHKS and CDR2 YYEKEE (reference sequence). The CDR3 region has the DNA TGTGCCAGCAGGTCCGGGACGGAGGCCTACGAGCAGTACTTC. Protein sequence: CASRSGTEAYEQYF.

This chain joins TRBV5-6 and TRBJ2-3, with D perhaps matching TRBD2 (6 bases). V was pared by 2 bases and J by 2 bases, with 18 bases between. The CDR3 consists of 17 residues. In germline, CDR1 is SGHDT, CDR2 YYEEEE. The CDR3 region is CASSLAGLAKTTDTQYF. In DNA form, the CDR3 reads TGTGCCAGCAGCTTAGCCGGGCTAGCGAAAACCACAGATACGCAGTATTTT.

The chain combines TRBV5-5 with TRBJ1-5; the D is unclear. The germline V and J ends were trimmed by 4 bases and 4 bases, with 21 bases remaining between them. CDR1 SGHKS and CDR2 YYEKEE come from the germline V gene (reference sequence). This CDR3 has 17 amino acids. The CDR3 coding sequence is TGTGCCAGCAGCCCTGGTGGGGTTTCCCTGATAAATCAGCCCCAGCATTTT. Protein product: CASSPGGVSLINQPQHF.